This entry is about one T cell receptor beta chain. This sample stems from a study of blood T cell repertoires in COVID-19. Participants were placed into cohorts based on the clinical history they reported. TCRdb's table, derived via immunoSEQ multiplex PCR, lists solely in-frame clones and lacks some. Of approximately 280,000 clones in the sample, roughly 80% were seen once. The CDR3 sequence is 14 residues long. Trimming removed 4 bases from V and 7 bases from J; junction bases left unmatched: 12. Germline assignment: CDR1 GTSNPN and CDR2 SVGIG (reference sequence). Sample: PBMCs or T cells enriched from blood (not recorded which). This clonotype was obtained from a middle-aged man who had been exposed to COVID-19. This sequence joins TRBV30 and TRBJ1-2, with 7 positions matching TRBD1. In DNA, the CDR3 is TGTGCCTGGAACGACAGGGCAGAGTCTGGTGGCTACACCTTC. Translating it yields CAWNDRAESGGYTF.